This T cell receptor beta chain was sequenced in a study of immune reconstitution after stem cell transplant in scleroderma. Using its own MiXCR run on the RT-PCR reads, TCRdb lists one record per CDR3 protein. The table has around 2,000 distinct CDR3 sequences, 15% seen once. This clonotype is medium-sized by share. The CDR3 loop spans 14 amino acids. Trimming shortened V by 3 bases and J by 0 bases, and 9 bases separated the two germline ends. CDR1 and CDR2 (germline): DFQATT, SNEGSKA (reference sequence). Sampling was done before or after autologous hematopoietic stem cell transplantation (not recorded which). The sequence was collected from a female donor with systemic sclerosis. The rearrangement joins TRBV20-1 to TRBJ1-3; D is uncertain. Here the CDR3 reads CSASAASSGNTIYF. In DNA, the CDR3 is TGCAGTGCTAGCGCGGCCAGCTCTGGAAACACCATATATTTT.